This is a list of T cell receptor beta chains from one sample in a study of blood T cell repertoires in COVID-19. Clones were read by immunoSEQ multiplex PCR, and TCRdb kept only the in-frame ones, dropping some. The sample consists of about 90,000 clones, under 95% of them appearing once. Material for sequencing was peripheral blood. These TCRs come from a human donor with active COVID-19. The donor label of this sample is uncertain. CDR3s include the opening cysteine and the closing phenylalanine or tryptophan. The order of the fields is clone size, J gene, V gene, D gene, CDR3 protein, CDR3 DNA. A D gene is named only where the DNA matches it firmly. Clone size is stated in some rows and not others, as once, few, many or a class when expanded.

>NA|TRBJ2-2|TRBV19|NA
CASSPLGGAYTGELFF
TGTGCCAGTAGTCCCCTGGGGGGGGCTTACACCGGGGAGCTGTTTTTT
>NA|TRBJ2-6|TRBV7-9|TRBD1
CASSPPAGQAPSGANVLTF
TGTGCCAGCAGCCCCCCGGCGGGACAGGCGCCCTCTGGGGCCAACGTCCTGACTTTC
>NA|TRBJ2-2|TRBV2|NA
CASREGVTGELFF
TGTGCCAGCAGGGAGGGCGTGACCGGGGAGCTGTTTTTT
>NA|TRBJ2-3|TRBV2|TRBD2
CASRRTSGGQLTDTQYF
TGTGCCAGCAGAAGGACTAGCGGGGGCCAACTCACAGATACGCAGTATTTT
>once|TRBJ2-3|TRBV5-1|TRBD1
CASSPGTADTQYF
TGCGCCAGCAGCCCGGGGACAGCAGATACGCAGTATTTT
>NA|TRBJ2-6|TRBV27|NA
CASSSGVGGANVLTF
TGTGCCAGCAGTTCAGGGGTAGGTGGGGCCAACGTCCTGACTTTC
>NA|TRBJ2-3|TRBV7-2|NA
CASSLDPQGQYF
TGTGCCAGCAGCTTAGACCCCCAGGGGCAGTATTTT
>NA|TRBJ1-2|TRBV7-8|NA
CASSLDLGDYGYTF
TGTGCCAGCAGCTTAGATCTCGGGGACTATGGCTACACCTTC
>NA|TRBJ1-1|TRBV7-8|NA
CASSFGRGEMTEAFF
TGTGCCAGCAGCTTTGGTCGGGGTGAAATGACTGAAGCTTTCTTT
>NA|TRBJ1-4|TRBV4-3|TRBD1
CASSQTGTGRNEKLFF
TGCGCCAGCAGCCAGACCGGGACAGGGAGAAATGAAAAACTGTTTTTT
>NA|TRBJ2-7|TRBV5-6|NA
CASSFGAVQGSKQYF
TGTGCCAGCAGCTTTGGCGCAGTACAGGGATCCAAGCAGTACTTC
>NA|TRBJ2-5|TRBV2|NA
CASRRTRAGETQYF
TGTGCCAGCAGGAGAACCAGGGCCGGAGAGACCCAGTACTTC
>NA|TRBJ1-2|TRBV19|TRBD1
CASSMRGGMDGYTF
TGTGCCAGTAGTATGAGAGGGGGCATGGATGGCTACACCTTC
>NA|TRBJ2-2|TRBV5-4|NA
CASAMGTLTGELFF
TGTGCCAGCGCTATGGGGACTCTCACCGGGGAGCTGTTTTTT
>NA|TRBJ2-5|TRBV7-2|NA
CASSSMRETQYF
TGTGCCAGCAGCTCTATGAGAGAGACCCAGTACTTC
>NA|TRBJ1-1|TRBV9|NA
CASSDPGRATEAFF
TGTGCCAGCAGCGATCCCGGGCGGGCCACTGAAGCTTTCTTT
>NA|TRBJ1-1|TRBV2|TRBD1
CASKSPGGYTEAFF
TGTGCCAGCAAGAGCCCAGGGGGTTACACTGAAGCTTTCTTT
>NA|TRBJ2-4|TRBV5-1|TRBD2
CASSPGLAGGLAKNIQYF
TGCGCCAGCAGCCCCGGACTAGCGGGGGGGCTAGCCAAAAACATTCAGTACTTC
>NA|TRBJ2-3|TRBV19|NA
CASRPAPGGTDTQYF
TGTGCCAGTAGACCTGCCCCAGGGGGCACAGATACGCAGTATTTT
>NA|TRBJ2-1|TRBV5-5|NA
CASSLRGGEYNEQFF
TGTGCCAGCTCCCTGAGGGGGGGGGAATACAATGAGCAGTTCTTC
>NA|TRBJ2-3|TRBV5-1|TRBD1
CASSSRDREGTDTQYF
TGCGCCAGCAGCTCCCGGGACAGGGAGGGCACAGATACGCAGTATTTT
>NA|TRBJ2-3|TRBV20-1|TRBD2
CSASLAGGSTDTQYF
TGCAGTGCTAGTCTCGCGGGGGGCTCCACAGATACGCAGTATTTT
>NA|TRBJ1-1|TRBV19|NA
CASSTRGGNAEAFF
TGTGCCAGTAGTACACGGGGGGGGAACGCTGAAGCTTTCTTT
>NA|TRBJ1-2|TRBV10-3|NA
CAISESNWEGYTF
TGTGCCATCAGTGAGTCCAATTGGGAGGGCTACACCTTC
>NA|TRBJ1-1|TRBV6-6|NA
CASSYNPGRDTEAFF
TGTGCCAGCAGTTACAATCCAGGGAGGGACACTGAAGCTTTCTTT
>NA|TRBJ2-5|TRBV11-1|NA
CASSTRTKETQYF
TGTGCCAGCAGCACCCGGACTAAAGAGACCCAGTACTTC
>NA|TRBJ2-2|TRBV29-1|NA
CSGGLLEGTGELFF
TGCAGCGGTGGACTTCTCGAGGGCACCGGGGAGCTGTTTTTT
>once|TRBJ2-5|TRBV10-3|TRBD1
CAISPGQGQETQYF
TGTGCCATCAGTCCGGGACAGGGACAAGAGACCCAGTACTTC
>NA|TRBJ2-2|TRBV11-1|TRBD1
CASSTVQGSTGELFF
TGTGCCAGCAGCACCGTACAGGGGAGCACCGGGGAGCTGTTTTTT
>once|TRBJ1-4|TRBV7-8|NA
CASSGPGGNQEKLFF
TGTGCCAGCAGCGGCCCGGGGGGGAATCAGGAAAAACTGTTTTTT
>NA|TRBJ2-5|TRBV6-2/TRBV6-3|TRBD2
CASSVGLAAGETQYF
TGTGCCAGCAGTGTGGGACTAGCTGCGGGGGAGACCCAGTACTTC
>once|TRBJ2-7|TRBV5-1|NA
CASSFSTGGGEQYF
TGCGCCAGCAGCTTCTCGACGGGGGGCGGCGAGCAGTACTTC